These 24 T cell receptor beta chains came from one sample sequenced in a study of a mutant IDH1 vaccine in newly diagnosed glioma. Described time point: week 47, end of study. What each vaccine dose contained was 300 ug of mutant IDH1 20-mer peptide, accompanied by topical imiquimod. Generated by immunoSEQ multiplex PCR, the TCRdb table keeps only in-frame clones and is missing some. Of approximately 58,000 clones listed, around 86% were seen once; the top ten hold around 4%. Their target antigens are unknown. The starting material was PBMCs, obtained from a glioma patient whose treatment included an IDH1 peptide vaccine. All receptors derive from a man aged 25 to 40 with glioma.

This rearrangement joins TRBV7-9 to TRBJ2-7; tentatively, D is TRBD1 (5 bases). CDR3 length equals 14 residues. Germline V gene sequence: CDR1 SEHNR, CDR2 FQNEAQ (reference sequence). The V and J ends lost 1 base and 5 bases respectively, with 12 bases between them. CDR3 sequence reads: CASSLVAAGNEQYF. CDR3 bases: TGTGCCAGCAGCTTAGTCGCCGCAGGGAACGAGCAGTACTTC.

V usage is TRBV27 and J usage is TRBJ2-7; perhaps TRBD2 as D (6 bases). The CDR3 runs to 16 residues. V lost 3 bases to trimming and J lost 2 bases, with 17 bases between them. The germline V gene has CDR1 MNHEY and CDR2 SMNVEV (reference sequence). The CDR3 sequence is CASSFSPGLSPYEQYF. The DNA of the CDR3 is TGTGCCAGCAGTTTCTCCCCGGGACTGTCCCCCTACGAGCAGTACTTC.

This sequence joins TRBV5-1 and TRBJ1-6; 9 bases are shared with TRBD1. CDR1 is SGHRS and CDR2 is YFSETQ in the germline V gene. This CDR3 region has 17 residues. V gave up 4 bases and J gave up 7 bases; unmatched junction bases: 12. The CDR3 spells CASSHTTGGAMNSPLHF. DNA for the CDR3: TGCGCCAGCAGCCACACTACAGGGGGCGCGATGAATTCACCCCTCCACTTT.

CDR3 protein: CASSWTGDEQYF. DNA for the CDR3: TGTGCCAGCAGTTGGACAGGCGACGAGCAGTACTTC. The V call is TRBV27, the J call TRBJ2-7; the match to TRBD1 covers 7 bases. Germline values: CDR1 MNHEY, CDR2 SMNVEV (reference sequence). Trimming took 4 bases from V and 5 from J; bases not matched to a gene: 2. This CDR3 is 12 amino acids long.

The chain is built from TRBV15 and TRBJ2-1; D gene ambiguous. The CDR3 extends over 15 amino acids. CDR1 and CDR2 (germline): LNHNV, YYDKDF (reference sequence). V lost 5 bases and J lost 6, with 17 bases in between. The CDR3 region has the DNA TGTGCCACCAGCCCGGAAGGCCAGCCCCCCAATGAGCAGTTCTTC. It is translated as CATSPEGQPPNEQFF.

Only one count was recorded for this clone. This sequence joins TRBV7-6 and TRBJ1-1, with D perhaps matching TRBD1 (6 bases). Germline CDR1 and CDR2: SGHVS and FNYEAQ. V dropped 5 bases and J dropped 2 bases, with 12 bases sitting between them. The CDR3 is 14 amino acids. The chain's CDR3 is CASSKGGPNTEAFF. The CDR3 DNA reads TGTGCCAGCAGCAAGGGGGGACCTAACACTGAAGCTTTCTTT.

This clone was seen just once. The chain joins TRBV4-1 to TRBJ1-2; TRBD1 might be the D (5 bases). Looked up from germline, CDR1 is MGHRA and CDR2 is YSYEKL. The CDR3 length is 16 residues. Between the trimmed V and J ends, which lost 1 base and 4 bases, there was a span of 16 bases. CDR3 DNA sequence: TGCGCCAGCAGCCAAGTCCCACGGTGGGGGACCTATGGCTACACCTTC. This encodes CASSQVPRWGTYGYTF.

CDR3: CASSLVRASYNEQFF. CDR3 in DNA: TGCGCCAGCAGCCTGGTCAGGGCATCCTACAATGAGCAGTTCTTC. The rearrangement uses TRBV5-1 and TRBJ2-1; tentatively, D is TRBD1 (5 bases). The CDR3 totals 15 residues. Trimming took off 4 bases at V and 1 base at J, with 12 bases between the two ends. Germline V lookup: CDR1 SGHRS, CDR2 YFSETQ.

The rearrangement links TRBV7-8 to TRBJ2-7; D is ambiguous. Germline values: CDR1 SGHVS, CDR2 FQNEAQ. The CDR3 contains 15 residues. Trimming stripped 1 base from V and 0 bases from J, with 10 bases between. For the CDR3, the DNA is TGTGCCAGCAGCTTAGATTACTTGAGCTCCTACGAGCAGTACTTC. This gives the protein CASSLDYLSSYEQYF.

J is TRBJ2-7 and V is TRBV5-5; tentative D call: TRBD2 (5 bases). This CDR3 contains 13 residues. Trimming cost V 0 bases and J 2 bases, with 6 bases left between them. Germline values: CDR1 SGHKS, CDR2 YYEKEE (reference sequence). CDR3: CASSLDGTYEQYF. The CDR3 bases are TGTGCCAGCAGCTTGGACGGGACCTACGAGCAGTACTTC.

This chain uses TRBV5-1 with TRBJ1-1, with TRBD1 matching 9 bases. Germline V gene data show CDR1 as SGHRS and CDR2 as YFSETQ. This CDR3 has 14 amino acids. Germline trimming cut 1 base from V and 4 bases from J; bases unmatched to any gene: 2. CDR3 residues: CASSLTGGRTEAFF. The CDR3 DNA is TGCGCCAGCAGCTTGACAGGGGGCCGCACTGAAGCTTTCTTT.

This chain links TRBV13 with TRBJ2-3, with D perhaps given as TRBD1 or TRBD2 (6 bases each). Trimming removed 6 bases at V and 3 bases at J, with 16 bases between. The CDR3 is 15 residues long. Looked up from germline, CDR1 is PRHDT and CDR2 is FYEKMQ (reference sequence). This chain's CDR3 is CASREGGQGTDTQYF. The CDR3 DNA follows: TGTGCCAGCAGAGAGGGGGGCCAGGGGACAGATACGCAGTATTTT.

The rearrangement joins TRBV5-1 to TRBJ2-6; D not resolved. V was cut by 5 bases and J by 0 bases, with 15 bases left in between. The CDR3 contains 17 residues. Germline V gives CDR1 SGHRS, CDR2 YFSETQ. This chain's CDR3 is CASSMVRLDSGANVLTF. The CDR3 DNA reads as TGCGCCAGCAGTATGGTCCGTCTTGACTCTGGGGCCAACGTCCTGACTTTC.

The rearrangement uses TRBV18 and TRBJ1-1, with D possibly TRBD1 on 5 matching bases. Germline CDR1 and CDR2: KGHSH and LQKENI. V lost 1 base and J lost 2, with 8 bases in between. This CDR3 is built from 14 residues. DNA of the CDR3: TGTGCCAGCTCACCACAGGGGTCCAACACTGAAGCTTTCTTT. This gives the protein CASSPQGSNTEAFF.

The chain uses TRBV7-6 and TRBJ2-3, with D possibly matching TRBD2 (6 bases). The CDR3 loop spans 13 amino acids. Germline values: CDR1 SGHVS, CDR2 FNYEAQ. Trimming removed 2 bases from V and 5 bases from J, with 8 bases in between. This CDR3 is CASSLFGGDTQYF. CDR3 nucleotides: TGTGCCAGCAGCTTATTCGGGGGAGATACGCAGTATTTT. Looking up the rest from reference TRBV7-6 and TRBJ2-3 gives the full variable domain: GAGVSQSPRYKVTKRGQDVALRCDPISGHVSLYWYRQALGQGPEFLTYFNYEAQQDKSGLPNDRFSAERPEGSISTLTIQRTEQRDSAMYRCASSLFGGDTQYFGPGTRLTVL.

In DNA, the CDR3 is TGTGCCAGCAGCTCCCCTGGGCTCACAACCTTC. Protein product: CASSSPGLTTF. This chain links TRBV11-2 with TRBJ1-2; D is ambiguous. Germline V gene sequence: CDR1 SGHAT, CDR2 FQNNGV. The CDR3 is made up of 11 amino acids. The V and J ends lost 4 bases and 14 bases respectively, with 14 bases between them.

V is TRBV5-5 and J is TRBJ2-1, with 8 bases fitting TRBD1. V lost 0 bases to trimming and J lost 1 base; unmatched junction nucleotides: 6. The CDR3 length is 17 residues. Germline V gives CDR1 SGHKS, CDR2 YYEKEE (reference sequence). DNA for the CDR3: TGTGCCAGCAGCTTGGGGGACAGGCGACTTTCCTACAATGAGCAGTTCTTC. This gives the protein CASSLGDRRLSYNEQFF.

The chain couples TRBV28 to TRBJ1-4; no definite D call. CDR1 MDHEN and CDR2 SYDVKM come from the germline V gene. The CDR3 extends over 12 amino acids. The germline V and J ends were trimmed by 5 bases and 7 bases, with 8 bases remaining between them. The CDR3 protein is CASSRRTEKLFF. In DNA, the CDR3 is TGTGCCAGCAGTAGAAGAACTGAAAAACTGTTTTTT.

V is TRBV5-1 and J is TRBJ1-1; D uncertain. The germline V and J ends were trimmed by 0 bases and 1 base, with 4 bases remaining between them. The CDR3 spans 13 residues. Per the germline V gene, CDR1 is SGHRS and CDR2 is YFSETQ. The CDR3 DNA is TGCGCCAGCAGCTTGGGGGGGAACACTGAAGCTTTCTTT. As protein: CASSLGGNTEAFF.

The chain has TRBV2 and TRBJ1-3; the D gene is possibly TRBD1 (5 bases). Germline CDR1 is SNHLY and CDR2 is FYNNEI. Trimming pared 5 bases from V and 0 bases from J, leaving 11 bases between. CDR3 length equals 15 residues. CDR3 in DNA: TGTGCCAGCAGTTCCGGGACGGCCTCTGGAAACACCATATATTTT. Protein sequence: CASSSGTASGNTIYF. The full variable domain, in which reference TRBV2 and TRBJ1-3 provide the parts outside the CDR3, is EPEVTQTPSHQVTQMGQEVILRCVPISNHLYFYWYRQILGQKVEFLVSFYNNEISEKSEIFDDQFSVERPDGSNFTLKIRSTKLEDSAMYFCASSSGTASGNTIYFGEGSWLTVV.

V and J are TRBV15 and TRBJ2-7, with unresolved D. The CDR3 has 13 amino acids. V lost 6 bases, J lost 6 bases, and 15 bases lay in between. CDR1 is LNHNV, CDR2 YYDKDF, per germline (reference sequence). The CDR3 protein is CATSSGDRPEQYF. The CDR3 nucleotides are TGTGCCACCAGTTCGGGCGATCGGCCCGAGCAGTACTTC.

This clone was recorded only once. This chain connects TRBV7-6 to TRBJ2-7; 8 nucleotides match TRBD1. CDR1 is SGHVS and CDR2 is FNYEAQ in the germline V gene. V was clipped by 5 bases and J by 1 base; unmatched bases: 4. CDR3 size: 14 residues. In nucleotides, the CDR3 is TGTGCCAGCAGCACACGGGACAGGTCCTACGAGCAGTACTTC. This gives the protein CASSTRDRSYEQYF. Full variable domain (rest looked up from reference TRBV7-6 and TRBJ2-7): GAGVSQSPRYKVTKRGQDVALRCDPISGHVSLYWYRQALGQGPEFLTYFNYEAQQDKSGLPNDRFSAERPEGSISTLTIQRTEQRDSAMYRCASSTRDRSYEQYFGPGTRLTVT.

The V and J genes are TRBV2 and TRBJ2-3, with D possibly being TRBD2 (6 bases). Germline assignment: CDR1 SNHLY and CDR2 FYNNEI. The V and J ends lost 6 bases and 2 bases respectively, with 15 bases between them. There are 15 residues in the CDR3. The CDR3 sequence is CASSGTSFNTDTQYF. CDR3 sequence (DNA): TGTGCCAGCAGCGGAACTAGCTTTAACACAGATACGCAGTATTTT. Full variable domain (missing parts from reference TRBV2 and TRBJ2-3): EPEVTQTPSHQVTQMGQEVILRCVPISNHLYFYWYRQILGQKVEFLVSFYNNEISEKSEIFDDQFSVERPDGSNFTLKIRSTKLEDSAMYFCASSGTSFNTDTQYFGPGTRLTVL.

This chain connects TRBV4-2 to TRBJ1-4, with D perhaps TRBD1 (6 bases). The V and J ends lost 2 bases and 4 bases respectively, with 14 bases between them. This CDR3 region has 16 residues. Germline loops: CDR1 LGHNA, CDR2 YNFKEQ. The CDR3: CASSQSVQGRNEKLFF. The CDR3 DNA sequence: TGTGCCAGCAGCCAATCGGTCCAGGGGCGTAATGAAAAACTGTTTTTT.